The clone carrying this T cell receptor (beta chain) was found once. The data are from a study of blood T cell repertoires in COVID-19. On the study more broadly: Researchers got acute and convalescent COVID-19 samples from the United States, Italy and Spain.

In the authors' methods: From reference gene primer amplification, estimates of nucleated cell counts were derived. Produced via immunoSEQ multiplex PCR; TCRdb's table is partial and in-frame only. The DNA was the basis for D and trimming; V, J and clone size are from that table. The sample gives about 110,000 clones, roughly 71% of which show up once; approximately 6.3% is in the top ten. Losses at the gene ends were 6 bases for V and 6 bases for J; bases not matched to a gene: 8. The germline V gene has CDR1 MDHEN and CDR2 SYDVKM. CDR3 size: 13 residues. The chain uses TRBV28 and TRBJ2-7; TRBD1 matches 7 bases. The TCR sequence derives from a man older than 75 with acute or convalescent COVID-19. Sequencing used peripheral blood. CDR3 coding DNA: TGTGCCAGCAGCCTATACAGGGGCTCCGAGCAGTACTTC. The encoded protein is CASSLYRGSEQYF.